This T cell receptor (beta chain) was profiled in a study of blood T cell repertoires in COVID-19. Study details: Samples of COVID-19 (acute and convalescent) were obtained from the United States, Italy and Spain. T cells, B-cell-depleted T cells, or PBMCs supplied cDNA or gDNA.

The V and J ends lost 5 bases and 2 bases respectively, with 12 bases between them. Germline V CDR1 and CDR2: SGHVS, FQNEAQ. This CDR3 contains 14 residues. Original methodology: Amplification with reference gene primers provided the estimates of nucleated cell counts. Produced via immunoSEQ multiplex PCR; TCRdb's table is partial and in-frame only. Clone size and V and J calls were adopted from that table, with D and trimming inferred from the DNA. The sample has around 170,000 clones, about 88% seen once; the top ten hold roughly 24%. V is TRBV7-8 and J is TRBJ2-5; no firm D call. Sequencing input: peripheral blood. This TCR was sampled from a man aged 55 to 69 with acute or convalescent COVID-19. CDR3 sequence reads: CASSRVAFQETQYF. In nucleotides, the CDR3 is TGTGCCAGCAGCCGAGTGGCTTTTCAAGAGACCCAGTACTTC.